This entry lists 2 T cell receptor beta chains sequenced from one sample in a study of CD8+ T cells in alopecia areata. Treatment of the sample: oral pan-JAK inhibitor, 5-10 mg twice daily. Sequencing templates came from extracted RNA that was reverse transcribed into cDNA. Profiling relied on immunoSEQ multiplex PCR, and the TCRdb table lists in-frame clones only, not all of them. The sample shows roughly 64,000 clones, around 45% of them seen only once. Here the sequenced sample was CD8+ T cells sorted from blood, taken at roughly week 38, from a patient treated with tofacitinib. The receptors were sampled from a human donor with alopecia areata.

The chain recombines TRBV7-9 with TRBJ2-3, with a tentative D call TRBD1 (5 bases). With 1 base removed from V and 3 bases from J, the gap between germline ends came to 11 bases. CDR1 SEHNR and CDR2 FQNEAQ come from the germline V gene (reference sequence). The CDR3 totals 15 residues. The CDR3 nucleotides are TGTGCCAGCAGCTTAGTCCCGACAGATACAGATACGCAGTATTTT. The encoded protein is CASSLVPTDTDTQYF.

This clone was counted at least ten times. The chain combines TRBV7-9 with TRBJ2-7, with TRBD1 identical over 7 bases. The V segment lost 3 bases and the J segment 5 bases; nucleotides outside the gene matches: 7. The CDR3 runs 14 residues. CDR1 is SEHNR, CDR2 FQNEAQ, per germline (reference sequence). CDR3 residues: CASSLGQRQDEQYF. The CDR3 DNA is TGTGCCAGCAGCTTGGGACAGCGGCAGGACGAGCAGTACTTC.